A selection of T cell receptor beta chains follows, all from one sample in a study of coeliac disease. Sequencing used immunoSEQ multiplex PCR; TCRdb keeps in-frame clones, though not all of them. The repertoire holds about 1,300 clones, with around three fifths as singletons. The sequenced sample consisted of intraepithelial lymphocytes from the gut. The receptors here all came from a man between 65 and 79 years old without celiac disease. The CDR3 runs from the conserved cysteine through the conserved F or W. The D gene is left open where the match is weak. The size entry is marked missing in some rows and otherwise reads once, few, many or a size class.

abundance	v_gene	j_gene	d_gene	CDR3aa	CDR3nt
NA	TRBV6-6	TRBJ2-7	TRBD1	CATHGGEGAWEQYF	TGTGCCACCCACGGAGGTGAGGGGGCGTGGGAGCAGTACTTC
NA	TRBV4-1	TRBJ2-4	NA	CASRFPGPGNIQYF	TGCGCCAGCAGGTTTCCAGGGCCCGGAAACATTCAGTACTTC
NA	TRBV5-4	TRBJ2-2	TRBD1	CASSYYRGSGELFF	TGTGCCAGCAGCTATTACAGGGGATCCGGGGAGCTGTTTTTT
few	TRBV5-1	TRBJ2-1	NA	CASSHGTLYNEQFF	TGCGCCAGCAGCCACGGGACACTTTACAATGAGCAGTTCTTC
NA	TRBV5-4	TRBJ2-5	TRBD2	CASSSSTSGGQETQYF	TGTGCCAGCAGCTCCTCGACTAGCGGGGGGCAAGAGACCCAGTACTTC
few	TRBV6-6	TRBJ1-2	NA	CASSYHRASGYTF	TGTGCCAGCAGTTATCACAGGGCTTCGGGCTACACCTTC
NA	TRBV10-1	TRBJ2-6	NA	CATSRDGANVLTF	TGCGCCACATCGAGGGATGGGGCCAACGTCCTGACTTTC
NA	TRBV11-3	TRBJ2-7	NA	CASSLGNRAAGFCEQYF	TGTGCCAGCAGCTTAGGAAATCGGGCCGCGGGTTTCTGCGAGCAGTACTTC
once	TRBV5-1	TRBJ1-1	TRBD1	CASSLASGQGAIEAFF	TGCGCCAGCAGCTTGGCCTCCGGACAGGGGGCGATTGAAGCTTTCTTT
once	TRBV6-5	TRBJ1-5	NA	CASRLSKNSNQPQHF	TGTGCCAGCAGACTCTCCAAAAATTCAAATCAGCCCCAGCATTTT
few	TRBV6-1	TRBJ2-7	NA	CANRDGSSYEQYF	TGTGCCAACCGGGACGGGAGCTCCTACGAGCAGTACTTC